These 2 T cell receptor beta chains were sequenced from one sample in a study of blood T cell repertoires in COVID-19. The data were produced by immunoSEQ multiplex PCR, yet TCRdb's version contains in-frame clones alone and is incomplete. The sample includes 380,000 or so clones, around 87% seen only once; the top ten take 1.3%. Sequencing was performed on PBMCs or T cells enriched from blood (not recorded which). The receptors originated from a man aged 25 to 40 who had recovered from COVID-19.

The chain couples TRBV5-4 to TRBJ1-1, with D maybe TRBD1 (6 bases). Germline lookup yields CDR1 SGHNT and CDR2 YYREEE (reference sequence). This CDR3 comprises 14 residues. V lost 2 bases to trimming and J lost 3 bases, with 11 bases between them. CDR3: CASSFVGADTEAFF. Here the CDR3 DNA reads TGTGCCAGCAGCTTTGTGGGGGCGGACACTGAAGCTTTCTTT.

The rearrangement joins TRBV11-2 to TRBJ1-6; 11 bases agree with TRBD1. Germline V gives CDR1 SGHAT, CDR2 FQNNGV. The CDR3 consists of 16 residues. V trimming: 5 bases; J trimming: 7 bases; junction bases outside the gene matches: 7. The CDR3 DNA sequence: TGTGCCAGCAGCCGGACAGGGGGCGCTGGGAATTCACCCCTCCACTTT. Residues: CASSRTGGAGNSPLHF.